A single sample is the source of the 7 T cell receptor beta chains below, sequenced in a study of cytomegalovirus exposure and HLA in healthy donors. With 60 Vbeta and 13 Jbeta primers, the PCR was carried out. Method: immunoSEQ multiplex PCR; TCRdb's copy keeps in-frame clones and lacks some. This table holds roughly 200,000 clones, around three quarters found once. The sample comprised PBMCs. The receptors originated from a woman younger than 45 in good health and CMV-seropositive.

About this clone: Relative to the germline gene, one junction end is altered; a read error may explain this. The chain combines TRBV5-4 with TRBJ2-7; 10 bases are shared with TRBD2. The CDR3 sequence is 12 residues long. Germline loops: CDR1 SGHNT, CDR2 YYREEE (reference sequence). The CDR3: CASRRPGTSVSF. DNA of the CDR3: TGTGCCAGCAGACGACCCGGGACTAGCGTTTCCTTC.

V usage is TRBV4-1 and J usage is TRBJ2-3; TRBD2 matches 11 bases. V lost 4 bases and J lost 0; bases outside the gene matches: 6. The CDR3 is 17 amino acids. The germline V gene encodes CDR1 MGHRA and CDR2 YSYEKL. In DNA, the CDR3 is TGCGCCAGCAGCCGCCAGGGACTAGCGGCTAGCACAGATACGCAGTATTTT. Its protein product is CASSRQGLAASTDTQYF.

J is TRBJ2-3 and V is TRBV5-4; 7 bases are a match to TRBD1. CDR1 SGHNT and CDR2 YYREEE come from the germline V gene (reference sequence). The CDR3 totals 16 residues. V shed 3 bases, J shed 2 bases, and the junction held 9 bases outside the gene matches. The CDR3 sequence: CASSSKRDRTTDTQYF. In DNA, the CDR3 is TGTGCCAGCAGCTCTAAACGGGACAGAACCACAGATACGCAGTATTTT.

The V call is TRBV4-1, the J call TRBJ2-4; the D gene is possibly TRBD1 (6 bases). Looked up from germline, CDR1 is MGHRA and CDR2 is YSYEKL. This CDR3 has 15 amino acids. V gave up 7 bases and J gave up 6 bases, with 19 bases separating them. In DNA, the CDR3 is TGCGCCAGCACCCTGGACAGAGGAGGTCTAAACATTCAGTACTTC. Its translation: CASTLDRGGLNIQYF.

V is TRBV6-5 and J is TRBJ2-7; maybe TRBD2 (6 bases). V gave up 2 bases and J gave up 2 bases, with 13 bases separating them. CDR1 and CDR2 from the germline V gene are MNHEY and SVGAGI. CDR3 size: 15 residues. The CDR3 reads CASSYGGPLTYEQYF. CDR3 nucleotides: TGTGCCAGCAGTTACGGAGGGCCTCTCACCTACGAGCAGTACTTC.

The J gene is TRBJ2-7, the V gene TRBV2, with 8 bases identical to TRBD1. The trim removed 7 bases at V and 6 bases at J, leaving 11 bases unmatched. The CDR3 contains 14 residues. The germline V gene encodes CDR1 SNHLY and CDR2 FYNNEI. CDR3 region: CASNGGRGQGEQYF. The DNA of the CDR3 is TGTGCCAGCAATGGCGGCAGGGGGCAAGGCGAGCAGTACTTC. Full variable domain (remainder filled in from reference TRBV2 and TRBJ2-7): EPEVTQTPSHQVTQMGQEVILRCVPISNHLYFYWYRQILGQKVEFLVSFYNNEISEKSEIFDDQFSVERPDGSNFTLKIRSTKLEDSAMYFCASNGGRGQGEQYFGPGTRLTVT.

V usage is TRBV4-2 and J usage is TRBJ2-3; 8 nucleotides line up with TRBD2. Trimming at V came to 4 bases and at J to 2 bases, leaving 8 bases not matched to a gene. CDR3 length: 16 residues. The germline V gene encodes CDR1 LGHNA and CDR2 YNFKEQ. The CDR3 nucleotides are TGTGCCAGCAGCCCCGCCGGCGGGGGGTACACAGATACGCAGTATTTT. Translating gives CASSPAGGGYTDTQYF.